The 11 T cell receptor beta chains below all came from one sample that was sequenced in a study of cytomegalovirus exposure and HLA in healthy donors. Both 60 Vbeta primers and 13 Jbeta primers went into the PCR. Libraries were prepared by immunoSEQ multiplex PCR; TCRdb keeps only in-frame clonotypes and omits some of them. The table has nearly 200,000 clones, 80% to 90% seen once. The specimen was PBMCs. These receptors originate from a man younger than 45 in good health and CMV-seronegative.

V gene TRBV28 combines with J gene TRBJ1-5; 7 positions agree with TRBD1. Germline V gives CDR1 MDHEN, CDR2 SYDVKM. The CDR3 totals 15 residues. V shed 4 bases and J 7 bases; nucleotides not matched to a gene: 10. The CDR3 reads CASSSPDRAGQPQHF. The CDR3 DNA is TGTGCCAGCAGTTCCCCTGACAGGGCAGGCCAGCCCCAGCATTTT.

In this sample, this clone turned up once. The chain couples TRBV27 to TRBJ1-5; TRBD1 is a possible D gene (6 bases). The CDR3 covers 16 residues. Germline CDR1 is MNHEY and CDR2 is SMNVEV (reference sequence). The germline V and J ends were trimmed by 2 bases and 1 base, with 12 bases remaining between them. DNA for the CDR3: TGTGCCAGCAGTTTAATGGGGGCAGAGAGCAATCAGCCCCAGCATTTT. Protein sequence: CASSLMGAESNQPQHF.

J is TRBJ1-2 and V is TRBV28; D unresolved. The V gene lost 5 bases and the J gene lost 1 base, with 26 bases spanning the gap. The V gene's germline CDR1 is MDHEN and CDR2 SYDVKM. This CDR3 is built from 19 residues. CDR3 sequence reads: CASSPPHPGTTLYNYGYTF. DNA of the CDR3: TGTGCCAGCAGTCCCCCCCATCCGGGAACAACCCTGTATAACTATGGCTACACCTTC.

The rearrangement links TRBV21-1 to TRBJ1-2; TRBD1 is the table's D call and was not checked against the DNA. TRBV21-1 is a pseudogene locus. CDR3 length: 15 residues. The CDR3: CASSKDATGPTGYTF. The CDR3 nucleotides are TGTGCCAGCAGCAAAGACGCGACAGGGCCGACTGGCTACACCTTC.

The genes are TRBV29-1 and TRBJ2-5, with 11 positions matching TRBD2. The CDR3 is 16 amino acids. The V segment lost 5 bases and the J segment 7 bases; nucleotides outside the gene matches: 15. CDR1 is SQVTM, CDR2 ANQGSEA, per germline. This CDR3 is CSVSDLAGGSPGTQYF. CDR3 nucleotides: TGCAGCGTTTCGGACCTAGCGGGGGGCTCCCCGGGGACCCAGTACTTC.

The chain has TRBV4-1 and TRBJ2-1; the D gene is possibly TRBD2 (5 bases). Trimming took 1 base from V and 0 from J, leaving 10 bases between them. The CDR3 totals 16 residues. Germline lookup yields CDR1 MGHRA and CDR2 YSYEKL. CDR3 in amino acids: CASSQGSASSYNEQFF. The CDR3 DNA reads as TGCGCCAGCAGCCAAGGTAGCGCGAGCTCCTACAATGAGCAGTTCTTC.

This rearrangement joins TRBV29-1 to TRBJ1-2; TRBD1 is a possible D gene (5 bases). CDR3 size: 11 residues. Germline loops: CDR1 SQVTM, CDR2 ANQGSEA. V lost 4 bases and J lost 6, with 9 bases in between. In nucleotides, the CDR3 is TGCAGCGTTGCAGGGTTCGATGGCTACACCTTC. Amino acid sequence: CSVAGFDGYTF.

The chain joins TRBV27 to TRBJ2-7, with TRBD1 identical over 11 bases. Germline CDR1 MNHEY, CDR2 SMNVEV (reference sequence). The CDR3 sequence is 13 residues long. Trimming at V came to 8 bases and at J to 2 bases, leaving 2 bases not matched to a gene. CDR3 sequence (DNA): TGTGCCAGCCGGGACAGGGGGACCTACGAGCAGTACTTC. Translated, it gives CASRDRGTYEQYF.

This clone was recorded a few times. The chain couples TRBV11-2 to TRBJ2-2, with D possibly TRBD1 on 6 matching bases. Per germline, CDR1 SGHAT and CDR2 FQNNGV. The CDR3 consists of 16 residues. The V end lost 5 bases, the J end lost 4 bases, and 17 bases lay between the germline ends. The CDR3 is CASSRRLGQATGELFF. In DNA form, the CDR3 reads TGTGCCAGCAGCAGAAGGTTGGGACAAGCCACCGGGGAGCTGTTTTTT.

The V gene is TRBV4-1, the J gene TRBJ2-5, with 10 bases fitting TRBD2. This CDR3 region has 13 residues. Per germline, CDR1 MGHRA and CDR2 YSYEKL. V dropped 9 bases and J dropped 2; count of bases not matched to a gene: 3. CDR3 in DNA: TGCGCCAGTAAGGGACTAGCGCAAGAGACCCAGTACTTC. This sequence encodes CASKGLAQETQYF.

The V gene is TRBV6-1, the J gene TRBJ1-4, with D tentatively TRBD1 (6 bases). CDR1 is MNHNS, CDR2 SASEGT, per germline. The CDR3 has 15 residues. V shed 5 bases and J shed 8 bases, with 18 bases lying between them. CDR3 residues: CASSQQGLVEEKLFF. In DNA, the CDR3 is TGTGCCAGCAGTCAGCAGGGGCTAGTGGAGGAAAAACTGTTTTTT.